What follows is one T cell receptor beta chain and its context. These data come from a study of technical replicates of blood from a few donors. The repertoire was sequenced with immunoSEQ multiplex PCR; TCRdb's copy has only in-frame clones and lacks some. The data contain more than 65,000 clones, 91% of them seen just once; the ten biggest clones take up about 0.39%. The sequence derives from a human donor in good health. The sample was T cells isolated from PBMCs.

The CDR3 DNA follows: TGTGCCAGCAGCTTAGCGCGGAGGGTTGGGGCCAACGTCCTGACTTTC. Translation: CASSLARRVGANVLTF. The chain uses TRBV7-8 and TRBJ2-6; D may be TRBD2 (6 bases). Trimming removed 0 bases from V and 3 bases from J, with 9 bases in between. Per the germline V gene, CDR1 is SGHVS and CDR2 is FQNEAQ. CDR3 length equals 16 residues.